The rows below give T cell receptor beta chains drawn from one sample of a study of T cell responses to AZD1222 COVID-19 vaccine. Generated by immunoSEQ multiplex PCR, the TCRdb table keeps only in-frame clones and is missing some. Of around 110,000 clones detected, 85% to 95% appear once; the ten largest clones hold more than 2.5%. The sequences come from peripheral blood, collected on day 0 of AZD1222 vaccination. The receptors here all came from an adult in good health. The CDR3 runs from the conserved cysteine through the conserved F or W. The D gene is left open where the match is weak. Size is stated for part of the rows, as once, few or many counts, or as a class when the clone is expanded.

V	D	J	size	CDR3	DNA
TRBV28	-	TRBJ1-2	-	CASSFRGYGYTF	TGTGCCAGCAGTTTCCGGGGTTACGGCTACACCTTC
TRBV4-1	TRBD1	TRBJ1-4	-	CASSQDPTGWESANEKLFF	TGCGCCAGCAGCCAAGACCCGACAGGGTGGGAATCAGCTAATGAAAAACTGTTTTTT
TRBV28	TRBD1	TRBJ2-7	-	CASSGTGGSYEQYF	TGTGCCAGCAGTGGGACAGGGGGATCCTACGAGCAGTACTTC
TRBV10-1	TRBD1	TRBJ2-5	-	CASSESGTGKTQYF	TGCGCCAGCAGTGAGAGTGGGACAGGGAAGACCCAGTACTTC
TRBV4-1	TRBD1	TRBJ1-2	once	CASSQALDRAGYGYTF	TGCGCCAGCAGCCAAGCCCTGGACAGGGCCGGCTATGGCTACACCTTC
TRBV28	-	TRBJ2-7	-	CASTRGAPTYEQYF	TGTGCCAGCACTAGGGGCGCACCAACCTACGAGCAGTACTTC
TRBV28	-	TRBJ2-7	-	CATEDPDWNPPDEQYF	TGTGCCACCGAAGACCCGGACTGGAACCCCCCAGACGAGCAGTACTTC
TRBV11-2	-	TRBJ1-4	-	CASSQSLPEKLFF	TGTGCCAGCAGCCAGTCACTCCCAGAAAAACTGTTTTTT
TRBV28	-	TRBJ2-5	-	CASSLSGAQETQYF	TGTGCCAGCAGTTTATCGGGGGCCCAAGAGACCCAGTACTTC
TRBV27	-	TRBJ2-2	-	CASTNSGELFF	TGTGCCAGCACCAATTCCGGGGAGCTGTTTTTT
TRBV11-2	TRBD1	TRBJ2-4	-	CASSTPGQGAVAKNIQYF	TGTGCCAGCAGCACTCCGGGACAGGGGGCCGTGGCCAAAAACATTCAGTACTTC
TRBV7-2	TRBD1	TRBJ1-1	-	CASSHGTAMGTEAFF	TGTGCCAGCAGCCACGGGACAGCCATGGGCACTGAAGCTTTCTTT
TRBV28	-	TRBJ2-7	-	CASSFYYEQYF	TGTGCCAGCAGTTTCTACTACGAGCAGTACTTC
TRBV11-2	-	TRBJ2-3	-	CASSLGSPSTDTQYF	TGTGCCAGCAGCTTAGGCAGCCCTAGCACAGATACGCAGTATTTT
TRBV11-3	TRBD2	TRBJ2-7	-	CASSLAAGGAYEQYF	TGTGCCAGCAGCTTAGCGGCGGGGGGAGCCTACGAGCAGTACTTC
TRBV5-1	-	TRBJ1-4	-	CASALTGSANEKLFF	TGCGCCAGCGCACTCACAGGGTCGGCTAATGAAAAACTGTTTTTT
TRBV28	-	TRBJ2-5	-	CASSLPQGAETQYF	TGTGCCAGCAGTCTCCCTCAGGGAGCGGAGACCCAGTACTTC
TRBV14	-	TRBJ1-6	-	CASSQTGMVLGSPLHF	TGTGCCAGCAGCCAAACCGGCATGGTTCTGGGTTCACCCCTCCACTTT
TRBV6-6	-	TRBJ1-2	-	CASSDRSYGYTF	TGTGCCAGCAGTGACAGATCCTATGGCTACACCTTC
TRBV30	-	TRBJ1-1	-	CAWSVVSPEAFF	TGTGCCTGGAGTGTCGTCTCACCTGAAGCTTTCTTT